A selection of T cell receptor beta chains follows, all from one sample in a study of T cells after yellow fever vaccination. TCRdb independently ran MiXCR on the 5' RACE reads; one entry per CDR3 protein. There are hundreds of thousands of distinct CDR3 sequences in the sample; more than 5.5% occur only once, and about 15% lies in the top ten. The sample consisted of PBMCs, taken 5 days after the yellow fever booster vaccination. These receptors originate from a man aged 25-45 years who received the YFV17D yellow fever vaccine. Each CDR3 is given with its conserved first and last residue. D genes are given only for firm matches. Clone sizes are given selectively: once, few, many, or a class where the clone is expanded.

J gene,clone size,D gene,V gene,CDR3 protein,CDR3 DNA
TRBJ2-2,NA,NA,TRBV19,CASSNPGKRPTHTGELFF,TGTGCCAGTAGTAACCCCGGGAAGCGACCAACCCACACCGGGGAGCTGTTTTTT
TRBJ2-5,NA,NA,TRBV27,CASSDEGSRETQYF,TGTGCCAGCAGTGATGAGGGGTCAAGGGAGACCCAGTACTTC
TRBJ1-2,NA,NA,TRBV28,CASSLEGGYYGYTF,TGTGCCAGCAGTTTAGAGGGTGGCTACTATGGCTACACCTTC
TRBJ2-2,NA,NA,TRBV12-3/TRBV12-4,CASSSRTRKGTGELFF,TGTGCCAGCAGTTCCCGGACAAGAAAGGGTACCGGGGAGCTGTTTTTT
TRBJ2-7,few,TRBD2,TRBV7-2,CASSLVSSGGHEQYF,TGTGCCAGCAGCTTAGTTTCTAGCGGTGGCCACGAGCAGTACTTC
TRBJ2-1,NA,NA,TRBV20-1,CSARSAYSSYNEQFF,TGCAGTGCTAGATCTGCGTATAGCTCCTACAATGAGCAGTTCTTC
TRBJ2-4,many,NA,TRBV6-2/TRBV6-3,CASSIFAGLAKNIQYF,TGTGCCAGCAGCATCTTCGCGGGGTTAGCCAAAAACATTCAGTACTTC
TRBJ2-7,many,TRBD2,TRBV6-1,CASSPPAGPGRVEQYF,TGTGCCAGCAGCCCCCCTGCCGGGCCCGGGAGGGTCGAGCAGTACTTC
TRBJ2-7,few,NA,TRBV19,CASSIFRGGGEQYF,TGTGCCAGTAGTATTTTCAGGGGAGGTGGTGAGCAGTACTTC
TRBJ2-3,NA,NA,TRBV20-1,CSAPGTGADTQYF,TGCAGTGCTCCCGGGACGGGCGCAGATACGCAGTATTTT
TRBJ2-1,few,NA,TRBV19,CASSIKQASSYNEQFF,TGTGCCAGTAGTATTAAACAGGCAAGCTCCTACAATGAGCAGTTCTTC
TRBJ2-1,NA,NA,TRBV11-2,CASSRGGLEQFF,TGTGCCAGCAGCCGTGGGGGCCTTGAGCAGTTCTTC
TRBJ2-1,few,NA,TRBV5-1,CASSLDLYEQFF,TGCGCCAGCAGCTTGGACCTCTATGAGCAGTTCTTC
TRBJ2-2,many,TRBD1,TRBV7-2,CASCWGTGGFGELFF,TGTGCCAGCTGCTGGGGGACAGGGGGCTTCGGGGAGCTGTTTTTT
TRBJ1-5,NA,TRBD1,TRBV5-1,CASSFTGGGQPQHF,TGCGCCAGCAGCTTCACAGGGGGCGGGCAGCCCCAGCATTTT
TRBJ2-1,few,NA,TRBV7-9,CASSLWKDEQFF,TGTGCCAGCAGCTTATGGAAGGATGAGCAGTTCTTC
TRBJ1-1,few,TRBD1,TRBV29-1,CSVLEGGNTEAFF,TGCAGCGTTCTAGAAGGGGGCAACACTGAAGCTTTCTTT
TRBJ2-1,few,TRBD2,TRBV19,CASSISLPFASGYRRRDEQFF,TGTGCCAGTAGTATCTCTCTCCCTTTTGCTAGCGGCTACAGGCGCCGGGATGAGCAGTTCTTC
TRBJ2-5,many,NA,TRBV5-1,CASSSGLGRETQYF,TGCGCCAGCAGCTCCGGACTGGGCCGAGAGACCCAGTACTTC
TRBJ2-7,NA,NA,TRBV7-9,CASSLSIGSNEQYF,TGTGCCAGCAGCTTGTCGATAGGATCGAACGAGCAGTACTTC
TRBJ2-7,many,TRBD2,TRBV7-2,CASSLIPSGGEQYF,TGTGCCAGCAGCTTAATTCCTAGCGGGGGGGAGCAGTACTTC
TRBJ1-6,many,NA,TRBV5-1,CASSLMTDFSSPLHF,TGCGCCAGCAGCTTGATGACAGACTTTAGTTCACCCCTCCACTTT
TRBJ2-3,many,NA,TRBV19,CASSSKDYPGTDTQYF,TGTGCCAGTAGTTCCAAGGACTACCCAGGCACAGATACGCAGTATTTT
TRBJ2-3,NA,TRBD2,TRBV3-1,CASSHRIAGGPLKMGTDTQYF,TGTGCCAGCAGCCACCGGATAGCGGGAGGGCCGTTAAAGATGGGCACAGATACGCAGTATTTT
TRBJ1-2,few,TRBD1,TRBV5-5,CASSWTGQGVVGYTF,TGTGCCAGCAGCTGGACTGGACAGGGGGTTGTTGGCTACACCTTC
TRBJ2-2,few,NA,TRBV29-1,CSVLRQEGLSNTGELFF,TGCAGCGTCCTACGACAGGAGGGGCTTTCGAACACCGGGGAGCTGTTTTTT
TRBJ2-2,NA,TRBD2,TRBV12-3/TRBV12-4,CASSSPSGRIVQHTGELFF,TGTGCCAGCAGTTCCCCTAGCGGGAGAATCGTTCAACACACCGGGGAGCTGTTTTTT
TRBJ2-5,many,TRBD1,TRBV6-5,CASSFTGGQETQYF,TGTGCCAGCAGTTTCACAGGGGGCCAAGAGACCCAGTACTTC
TRBJ2-2,few,TRBD1,TRBV7-6,CASSMGQGNTGELFF,TGTGCCAGCAGCATGGGACAGGGGAATACCGGGGAGCTGTTTTTT
TRBJ1-1,few,NA,TRBV5-4,CASRKRGDRTGEAFF,TGTGCCAGCAGAAAGCGAGGGGATAGAACAGGTGAAGCTTTCTTT
TRBJ2-7,few,TRBD2,TRBV7-2,CASSLVTGGPYEQYF,TGTGCCAGCAGCTTAGTAACGGGAGGGCCTTACGAGCAGTACTTC
TRBJ2-6,few,NA,TRBV12-3/TRBV12-4,CASTLSGANVLTF,TGTGCCAGCACCCTCTCTGGGGCCAACGTCCTGACTTTC
TRBJ2-5,many,TRBD1,TRBV20-1,CSARAPQGIQETQYF,TGCAGTGCTAGAGCCCCACAGGGGATCCAAGAGACCCAGTACTTC
TRBJ2-3,NA,TRBD1,TRBV20-1,CVGQGAADTQYF,TGCGTAGGGCAGGGGGCGGCAGATACGCAGTATTTT
TRBJ2-7,many,NA,TRBV14,CASSQFTTYGISYEQYF,TGTGCCAGCAGCCAATTCACTACCTATGGGATCTCCTACGAGCAGTACTTC
TRBJ2-3,NA,TRBD2,TRBV20-1,CSALDGTRTTDTQYF,TGCAGTGCCCTCGATGGGACTAGGACAACAGATACGCAGTATTTT
TRBJ2-1,NA,TRBD1,TRBV12-3/TRBV12-4,CASSRQGAHEQFF,TGTGCCAGCAGTCGACAGGGGGCACATGAGCAGTTCTTC
TRBJ2-7,many,TRBD1,TRBV7-8,CASSYRGSYEQYF,TGTGCCAGCAGCTACAGGGGATCCTACGAGCAGTACTTC
TRBJ2-5,NA,NA,TRBV7-2,CASSLGHKLRETQYF,TGTGCCAGCAGCTTAGGCCACAAACTCCGAGAGACCCAGTACTTC
TRBJ2-7,few,NA,TRBV21-1,CASSKGRTGEQYF,TGTGCCAGCAGCAAAGGGCGGACAGGCGAGCAGTACTTC
TRBJ1-5,few,NA,TRBV19,CASSSADNQPQHF,TGTGCCAGTAGTAGCGCGGACAATCAGCCCCAGCATTTT
TRBJ2-7,many,TRBD2,TRBV7-2,CASSFSGGNEQYF,TGTGCCAGCAGCTTTTCGGGGGGAAACGAGCAGTACTTC
TRBJ2-5,NA,NA,TRBV7-2,CASSSASWGRRETQYF,TGTGCCAGCAGCTCCGCGTCTTGGGGCAGGAGGGAGACCCAGTACTTC
TRBJ2-5,few,TRBD1,TRBV5-1,CASSLAGQGEETQYF,TGCGCCAGCAGCTTGGCCGGACAGGGGGAAGAGACCCAGTACTTC
TRBJ2-2,NA,NA,TRBV12-3/TRBV12-4,CASSLLAANTGELFF,TGTGCCAGCAGTTTGTTGGCGGCGAACACCGGGGAGCTGTTTTTT
TRBJ2-1,many,TRBD2,TRBV20-1,CSANSGRTYNEQFF,TGCAGTGCTAATAGCGGGAGGACGTACAATGAGCAGTTCTTC
TRBJ2-1,few,NA,TRBV15,CATSRGQAHNEQFF,TGTGCCACCAGCAGAGGACAGGCCCACAATGAGCAGTTCTTC
TRBJ2-1,NA,TRBD1,TRBV6-4,CASSENQGQGEQFF,TGTGCCAGCAGTGAAAACCAGGGACAGGGGGAGCAGTTCTTC
TRBJ1-5,NA,NA,TRBV24-1,CATSGGSSNQPQHF,TGTGCCACCTCGGGAGGGAGTAGCAATCAGCCCCAGCATTTT
TRBJ1-2,NA,NA,TRBV25-1,CASSDVTGTLYGYTF,TGTGCCAGCAGTGATGTTACCGGGACCCTCTATGGCTACACCTTC
TRBJ1-1,few,NA,TRBV7-9,CASSSGQVRDGNTEAFF,TGTGCCAGCAGCTCCGGGCAGGTTCGTGACGGGAACACTGAAGCTTTCTTT
TRBJ2-5,few,NA,TRBV5-4,CASGRGGEETQYF,TGTGCCAGCGGACGAGGCGGGGAAGAGACCCAGTACTTC
TRBJ2-1,NA,TRBD2,TRBV20-1,CSARVSTGTSGSYNEQFF,TGCAGTGCTAGAGTTTCGACAGGGACTAGCGGGAGTTACAATGAGCAGTTCTTC
TRBJ1-1,NA,TRBD1,TRBV6-1,CASSETDRGKAFF,TGTGCCAGCAGTGAAACGGACAGGGGTAAAGCTTTCTTT